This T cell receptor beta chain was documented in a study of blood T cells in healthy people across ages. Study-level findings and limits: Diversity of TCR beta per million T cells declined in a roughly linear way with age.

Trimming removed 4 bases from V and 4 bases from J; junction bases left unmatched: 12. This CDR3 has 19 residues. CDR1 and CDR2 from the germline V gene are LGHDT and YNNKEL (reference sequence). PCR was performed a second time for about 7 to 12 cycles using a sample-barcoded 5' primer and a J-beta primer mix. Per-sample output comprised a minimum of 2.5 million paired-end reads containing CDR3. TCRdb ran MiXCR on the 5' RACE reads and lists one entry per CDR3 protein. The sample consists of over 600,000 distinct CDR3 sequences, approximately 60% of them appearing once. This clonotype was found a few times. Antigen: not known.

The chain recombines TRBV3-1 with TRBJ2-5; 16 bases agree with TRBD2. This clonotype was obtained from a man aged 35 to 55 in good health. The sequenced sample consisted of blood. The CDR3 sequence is CASSPRGTSGGARGETQYF. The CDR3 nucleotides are TGTGCCAGCAGCCCGCGTGGGACTAGCGGGGGGGCCAGGGGAGAGACCCAGTACTTC.